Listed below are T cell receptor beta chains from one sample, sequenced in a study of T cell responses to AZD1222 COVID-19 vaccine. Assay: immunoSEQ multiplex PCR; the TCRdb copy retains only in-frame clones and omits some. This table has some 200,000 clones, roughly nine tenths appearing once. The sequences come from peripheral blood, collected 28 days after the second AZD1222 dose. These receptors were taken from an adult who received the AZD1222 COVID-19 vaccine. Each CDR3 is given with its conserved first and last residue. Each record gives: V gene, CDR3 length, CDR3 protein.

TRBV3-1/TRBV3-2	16	CASSPHGAGGPNEQFF
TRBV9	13	CASSVDSPYEQYF
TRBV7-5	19	CARSLDGREPSSYNSPLHF
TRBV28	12	CASSSTGTGAFF
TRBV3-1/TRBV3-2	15	CASSQDVTGKGGYTF
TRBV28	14	CASSQGAGNQPQHF
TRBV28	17	CASPPSGTGVRETEAFF
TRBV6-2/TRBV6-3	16	CASSPHPGQGPNEQFF
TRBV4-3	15	CASANGLATYNEQFF
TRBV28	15	CASSPPSGNFNEQFF
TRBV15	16	CATSRELQGAGNTIYF
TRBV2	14	CASSWEGQTYEQYF
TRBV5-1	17	CASSSHPQGAGTDTQYF
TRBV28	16	CASSSRRQGDTEKLFF
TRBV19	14	CASSIAGTSYEQYF
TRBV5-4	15	CASSLAGGGREKLFF
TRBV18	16	CASSPTGFATNEKLFF
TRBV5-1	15	CASSLGGTAQETQYF
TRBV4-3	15	CASSPGQDSPYGYTF
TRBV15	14	CATSRVQGSTEAFF
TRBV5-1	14	CASSLWALNTEAFF
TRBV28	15	CASSFGDRAYNEQFF
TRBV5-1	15	CASSGRGGGFDEQFF
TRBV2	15	CASSGGLAGWNEQFF
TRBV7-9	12	CASSLASETQYF
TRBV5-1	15	CASSRDGQPNYGYTF
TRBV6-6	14	CASRIPRTDTEAFF
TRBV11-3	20	CASSSRDRDSLRVSYNEQFF
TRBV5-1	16	CASSFPPGQGSYEQYF
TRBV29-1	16	CSVSGTGDQKLETQYF
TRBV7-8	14	CASSPGDTFTEAFF
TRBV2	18	CASSEFRVDRAYHQPQHF
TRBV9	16	CASSALASARVNTIYF
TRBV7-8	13	CASRMGDHYGYTF
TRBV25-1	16	CASSPLGTTVTGELFF
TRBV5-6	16	CASQHGTGGSNQPQHF
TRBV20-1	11	CSARNSYEQFF
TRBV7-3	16	CASSSEAVANTGELFF
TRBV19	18	CASSISSIADGAFSPLHF
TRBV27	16	CASLRTGLRDDYGYTF
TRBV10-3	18	CAISDVASGRAHSYEQYF
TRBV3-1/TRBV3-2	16	CASSQDRRDSYNEQFF
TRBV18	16	CASSPLGGPASYEQYF
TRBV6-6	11	CASSYHREAFF
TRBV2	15	CASRERTGPYAEAFF
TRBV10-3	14	CAITPQGNWDGYTF
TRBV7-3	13	CASSLDRDQPQHF
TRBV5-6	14	CASSLGQGARGYTF